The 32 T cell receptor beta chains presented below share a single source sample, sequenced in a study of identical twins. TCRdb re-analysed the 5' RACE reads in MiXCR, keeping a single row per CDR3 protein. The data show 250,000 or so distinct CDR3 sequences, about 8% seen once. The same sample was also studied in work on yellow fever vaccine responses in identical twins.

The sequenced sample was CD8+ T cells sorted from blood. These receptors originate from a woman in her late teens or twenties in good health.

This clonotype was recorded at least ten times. The DNA of the CDR3 is TGTGCCGCGTCAGCGGGGGGTTCATACAATGAGCAGTTCTTC. Amino acid sequence: CAASAGGSYNEQFF. V gene TRBV5-6 combines with J gene TRBJ2-1; 9 bases align to TRBD2. Germline lookup yields CDR1 SGHDT and CDR2 YYEEEE. The CDR3 sequence is 14 residues long. The trim removed 10 bases at V and 4 bases at J, leaving 9 bases unmatched.

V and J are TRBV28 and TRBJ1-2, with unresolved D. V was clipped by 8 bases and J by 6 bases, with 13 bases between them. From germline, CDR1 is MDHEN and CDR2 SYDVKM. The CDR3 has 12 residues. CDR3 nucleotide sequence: TGTGCCAGCGGCCCAGAGGGAAATGGCTACACCTTC. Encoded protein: CASGPEGNGYTF.

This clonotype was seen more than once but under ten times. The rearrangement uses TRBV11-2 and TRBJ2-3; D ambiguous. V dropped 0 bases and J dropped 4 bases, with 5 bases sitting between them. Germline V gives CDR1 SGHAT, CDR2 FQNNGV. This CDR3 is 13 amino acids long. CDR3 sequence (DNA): TGTGCCAGCAGCTTAGAAGTCTCAGATACGCAGTATTTT. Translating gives CASSLEVSDTQYF.

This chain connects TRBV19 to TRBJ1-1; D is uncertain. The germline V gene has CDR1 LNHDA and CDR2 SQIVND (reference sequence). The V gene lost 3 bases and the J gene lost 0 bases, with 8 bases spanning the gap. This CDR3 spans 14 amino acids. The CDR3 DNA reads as TGTGCCAGTAGTATGGCACCGATGAACACTGAAGCTTTCTTT. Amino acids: CASSMAPMNTEAFF.

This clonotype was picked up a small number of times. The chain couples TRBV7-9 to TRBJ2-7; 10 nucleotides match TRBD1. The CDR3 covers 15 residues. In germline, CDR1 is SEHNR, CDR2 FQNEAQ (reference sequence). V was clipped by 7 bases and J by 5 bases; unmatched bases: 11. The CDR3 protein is CASTFTGTGDDEQYF. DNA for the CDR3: TGTGCCAGCACTTTCACCGGGACAGGGGACGACGAGCAGTACTTC. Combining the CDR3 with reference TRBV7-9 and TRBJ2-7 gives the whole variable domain DTGVSQNPRHKITKRGQNVTFRCDPISEHNRLYWYRQTLGQGPEFLTYFQNEAQLEKSRLLSDRFSAERPKGSFSTLEIQRTEQGDSAMYLCASTFTGTGDDEQYFGPGTRLTVT.

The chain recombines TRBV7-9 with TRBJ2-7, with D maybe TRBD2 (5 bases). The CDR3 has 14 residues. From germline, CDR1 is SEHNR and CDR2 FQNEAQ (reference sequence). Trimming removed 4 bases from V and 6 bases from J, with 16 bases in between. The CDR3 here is CASSWDPGRFEQYF. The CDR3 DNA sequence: TGTGCCAGCAGCTGGGATCCGGGAAGGTTCGAGCAGTACTTC.

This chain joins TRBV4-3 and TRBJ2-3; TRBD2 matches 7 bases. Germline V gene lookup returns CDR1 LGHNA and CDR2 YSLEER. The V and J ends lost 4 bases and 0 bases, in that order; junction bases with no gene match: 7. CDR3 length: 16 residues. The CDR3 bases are TGCGCCAGCAGCCGCGGGACTACTCGTAGCACAGATACGCAGTATTTT. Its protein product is CASSRGTTRSTDTQYF.

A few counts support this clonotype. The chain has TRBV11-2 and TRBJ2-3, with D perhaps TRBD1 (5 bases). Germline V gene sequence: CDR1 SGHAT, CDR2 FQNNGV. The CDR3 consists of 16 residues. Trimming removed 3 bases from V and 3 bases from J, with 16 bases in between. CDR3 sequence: CASSFWLGVQTDTQYF. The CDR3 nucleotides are TGTGCCAGCAGCTTCTGGTTAGGGGTACAAACAGATACGCAGTATTTT. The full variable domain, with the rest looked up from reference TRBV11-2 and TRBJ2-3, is EAGVAQSPRYKIIEKRQSVAFWCNPISGHATLYWYQQILGQGPKLLIQFQNNGVVDDSQLPKDRFSAERLKGVDSTLKIQPAKLEDSAVYLCASSFWLGVQTDTQYFGPGTRLTVL.

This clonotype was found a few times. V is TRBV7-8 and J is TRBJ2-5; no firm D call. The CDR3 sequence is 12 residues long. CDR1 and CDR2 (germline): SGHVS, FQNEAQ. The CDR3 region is CATGADQETQYF. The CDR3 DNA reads TGTGCTACCGGAGCAGACCAAGAGACCCAGTACTTC.

CDR3 sequence (DNA): TGCGCCAGCAGCTTGGATGGTAGCGGGGGGTTAAATGAGCAGTTCTTC. This gives the protein CASSLDGSGGLNEQFF. The V and J genes are TRBV5-1 and TRBJ2-1; 10 bases line up with TRBD2. Germline V gene lookup returns CDR1 SGHRS and CDR2 YFSETQ. V lost 0 bases to trimming and J lost 7 bases; unmatched junction nucleotides: 7. CDR3 length equals 16 residues.

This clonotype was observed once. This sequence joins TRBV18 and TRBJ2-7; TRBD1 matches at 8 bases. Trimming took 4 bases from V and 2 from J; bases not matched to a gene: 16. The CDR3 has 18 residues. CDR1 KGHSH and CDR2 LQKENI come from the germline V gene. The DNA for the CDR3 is TGTGCCAGCTCACTGCAAAGGGGCCAGGGGGCTTGGACCTACGAGCAGTACTTC. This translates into CASSLQRGQGAWTYEQYF.

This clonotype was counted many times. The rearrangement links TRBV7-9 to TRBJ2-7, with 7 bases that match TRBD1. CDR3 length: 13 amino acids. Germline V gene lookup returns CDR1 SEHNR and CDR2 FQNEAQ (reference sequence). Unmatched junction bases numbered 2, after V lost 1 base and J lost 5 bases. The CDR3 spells CASSLGQGHEQYF. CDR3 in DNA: TGTGCCAGCAGCTTAGGACAGGGCCACGAGCAGTACTTC.

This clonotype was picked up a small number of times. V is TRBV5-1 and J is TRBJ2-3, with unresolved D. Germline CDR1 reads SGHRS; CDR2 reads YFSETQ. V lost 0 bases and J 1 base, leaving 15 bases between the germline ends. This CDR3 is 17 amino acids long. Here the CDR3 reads CASSLVGLVGGTDTQYF. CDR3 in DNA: TGCGCCAGCAGCTTGGTTGGGTTGGTGGGCGGCACAGATACGCAGTATTTT.

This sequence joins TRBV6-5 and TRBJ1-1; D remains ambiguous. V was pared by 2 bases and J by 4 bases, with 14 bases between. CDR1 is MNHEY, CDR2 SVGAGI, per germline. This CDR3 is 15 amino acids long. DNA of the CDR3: TGTGCCAGCAGTTACGGTTCTGGCTTGGTCACTGAAGCTTTCTTT. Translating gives CASSYGSGLVTEAFF.

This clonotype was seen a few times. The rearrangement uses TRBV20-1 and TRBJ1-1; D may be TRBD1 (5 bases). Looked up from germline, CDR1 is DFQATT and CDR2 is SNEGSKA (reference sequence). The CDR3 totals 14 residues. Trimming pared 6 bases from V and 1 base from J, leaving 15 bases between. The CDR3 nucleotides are TGCAGTGCCTTCCCTGGGGGGGAGAACACTGAAGCTTTCTTT. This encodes CSAFPGGENTEAFF.

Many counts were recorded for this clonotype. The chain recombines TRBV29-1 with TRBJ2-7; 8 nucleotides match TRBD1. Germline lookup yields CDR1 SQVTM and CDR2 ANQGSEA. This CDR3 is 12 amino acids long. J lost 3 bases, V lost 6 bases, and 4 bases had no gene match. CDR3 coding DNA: TGCAGCGTACCGGGACAGGACTACGAGCAGTACTTC. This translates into CSVPGQDYEQYF.

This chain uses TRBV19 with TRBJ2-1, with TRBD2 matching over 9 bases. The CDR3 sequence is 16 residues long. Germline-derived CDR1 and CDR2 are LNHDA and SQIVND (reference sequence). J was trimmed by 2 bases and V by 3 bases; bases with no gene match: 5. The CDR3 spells CASSIPLAGTYNEQFF. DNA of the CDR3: TGTGCCAGTAGTATCCCTCTAGCGGGAACCTACAATGAGCAGTTCTTC.

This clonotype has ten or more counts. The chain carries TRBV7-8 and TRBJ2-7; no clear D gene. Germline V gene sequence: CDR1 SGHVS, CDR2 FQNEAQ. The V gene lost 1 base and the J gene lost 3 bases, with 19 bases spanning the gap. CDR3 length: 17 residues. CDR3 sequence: CASSLELTDSMIYEQYF. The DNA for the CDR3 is TGTGCCAGCAGCTTAGAGTTGACGGATTCAATGATCTACGAGCAGTACTTC.

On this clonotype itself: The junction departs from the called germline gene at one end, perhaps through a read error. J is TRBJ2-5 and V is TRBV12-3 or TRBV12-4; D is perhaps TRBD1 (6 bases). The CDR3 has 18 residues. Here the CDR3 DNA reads TGTACCAGCACCAACGCGTGGGGGCAGTGGATACTCCAAGAGACCCAGTACTTC. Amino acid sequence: CTSTNAWGQWILQETQYF.

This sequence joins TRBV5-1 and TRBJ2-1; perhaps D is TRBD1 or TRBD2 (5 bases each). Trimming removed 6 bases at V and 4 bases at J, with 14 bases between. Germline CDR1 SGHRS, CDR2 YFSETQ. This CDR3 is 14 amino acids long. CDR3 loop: CASNGDGAYNEQFF. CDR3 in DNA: TGCGCCAGCAACGGGGACGGAGCATACAATGAGCAGTTCTTC.

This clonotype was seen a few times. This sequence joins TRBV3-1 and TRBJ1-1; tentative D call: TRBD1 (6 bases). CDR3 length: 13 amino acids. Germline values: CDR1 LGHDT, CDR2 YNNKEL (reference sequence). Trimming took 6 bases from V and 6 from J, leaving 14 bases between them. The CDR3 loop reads CASRPHRAAEAFF. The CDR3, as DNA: TGTGCCAGCAGACCTCACAGGGCGGCTGAAGCTTTCTTT.

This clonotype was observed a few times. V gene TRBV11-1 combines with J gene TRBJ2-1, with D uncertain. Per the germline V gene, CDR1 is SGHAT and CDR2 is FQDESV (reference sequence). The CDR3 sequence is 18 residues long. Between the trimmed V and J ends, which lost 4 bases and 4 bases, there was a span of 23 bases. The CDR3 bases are TGTGCCAGCAGCTCCGACCCCCATCAACTTGGCTTATACAATGAGCAGTTCTTC. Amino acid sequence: CASSSDPHQLGLYNEQFF.

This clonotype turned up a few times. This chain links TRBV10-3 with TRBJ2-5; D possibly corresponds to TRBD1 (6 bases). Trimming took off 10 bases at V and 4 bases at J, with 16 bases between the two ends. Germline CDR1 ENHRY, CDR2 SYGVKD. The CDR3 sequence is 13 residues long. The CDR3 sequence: CATLDRLGETQYF. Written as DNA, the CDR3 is TGTGCCACCCTAGACAGGCTCGGAGAGACCCAGTACTTC.

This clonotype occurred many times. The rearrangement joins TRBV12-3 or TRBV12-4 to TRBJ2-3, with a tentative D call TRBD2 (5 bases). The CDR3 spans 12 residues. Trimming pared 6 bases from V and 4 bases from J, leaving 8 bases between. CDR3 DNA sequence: TGTGCCAGCAGGGGGAGCGCAGATACGCAGTATTTT. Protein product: CASRGSADTQYF.

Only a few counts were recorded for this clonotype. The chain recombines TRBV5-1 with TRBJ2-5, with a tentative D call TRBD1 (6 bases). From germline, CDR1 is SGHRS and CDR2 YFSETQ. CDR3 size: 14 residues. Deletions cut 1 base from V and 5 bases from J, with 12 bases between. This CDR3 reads CASSLTRGWETQYF. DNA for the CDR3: TGCGCCAGCAGCTTGACCAGGGGCTGGGAGACCCAGTACTTC.

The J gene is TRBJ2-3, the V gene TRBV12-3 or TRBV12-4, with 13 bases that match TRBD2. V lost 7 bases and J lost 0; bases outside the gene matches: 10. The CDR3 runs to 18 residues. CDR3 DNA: TGTGCCAGCATTCCTACCGGGACTAGCGGGGATAGCACAGATACGCAGTATTTT. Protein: CASIPTGTSGDSTDTQYF.

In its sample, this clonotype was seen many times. CDR3 sequence reads: CSVEKQDYEQYF. For the CDR3, the DNA is TGCAGCGTTGAAAAACAGGACTACGAGCAGTACTTC. This sequence joins TRBV29-1 and TRBJ2-7, with TRBD1 as a possible D gene (5 bases). V gave up 2 bases and J gave up 3 bases, with 8 bases separating them. The CDR3 contains 12 residues. Germline lookup yields CDR1 SQVTM and CDR2 ANQGSEA.

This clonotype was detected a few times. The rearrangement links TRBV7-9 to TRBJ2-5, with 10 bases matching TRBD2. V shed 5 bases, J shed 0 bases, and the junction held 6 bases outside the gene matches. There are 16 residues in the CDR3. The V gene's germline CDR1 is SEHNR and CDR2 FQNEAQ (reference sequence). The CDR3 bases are TGTGCCAGCAGCCCCCCTAGCGGGGGCCACCAAGAGACCCAGTACTTC. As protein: CASSPPSGGHQETQYF.

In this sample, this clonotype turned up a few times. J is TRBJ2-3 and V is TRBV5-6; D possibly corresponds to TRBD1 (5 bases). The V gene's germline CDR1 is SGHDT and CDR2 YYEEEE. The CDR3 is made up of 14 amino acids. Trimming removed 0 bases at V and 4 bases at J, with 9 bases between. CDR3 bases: TGTGCCAGCAGCTTGGGACAGAGAGCAGATACGCAGTATTTT. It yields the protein CASSLGQRADTQYF.

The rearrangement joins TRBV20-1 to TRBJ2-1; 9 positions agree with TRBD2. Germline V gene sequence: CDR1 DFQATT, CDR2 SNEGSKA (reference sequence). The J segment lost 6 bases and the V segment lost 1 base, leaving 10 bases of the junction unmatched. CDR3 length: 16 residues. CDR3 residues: CSARAAGTSSLNEQFF. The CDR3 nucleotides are TGCAGTGCTAGAGCAGCTGGGACTAGCTCCCTCAATGAGCAGTTCTTC.

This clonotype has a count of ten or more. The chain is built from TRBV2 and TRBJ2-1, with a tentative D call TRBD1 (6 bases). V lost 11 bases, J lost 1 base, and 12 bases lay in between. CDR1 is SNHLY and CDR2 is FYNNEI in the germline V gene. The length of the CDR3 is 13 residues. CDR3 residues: CASRGGSYNEQFF. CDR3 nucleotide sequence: TGTGCCTCCCGAGGGGGTTCCTACAATGAGCAGTTCTTC.

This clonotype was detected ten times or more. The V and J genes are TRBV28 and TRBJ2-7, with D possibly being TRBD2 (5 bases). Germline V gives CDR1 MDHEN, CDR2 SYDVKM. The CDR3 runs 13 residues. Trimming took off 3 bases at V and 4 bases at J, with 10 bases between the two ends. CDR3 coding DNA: TGTGCCAGCAGTTTTTCGTGGACTTACGAGCAGTACTTC. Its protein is CASSFSWTYEQYF.